Following are 14 T cell receptor beta chains from one sample sequenced in a study of blood T cell repertoires in COVID-19. Repertoires were generated with immunoSEQ multiplex PCR, while TCRdb's copy carries only in-frame clones and drops some. Seen here are 250,000 or so clones, more than 75% observed once, and the top ten hold 0.95% to 1%. The sample taken for sequencing was peripheral blood. The receptors come from a woman between 40 and 55 years old who had recovered from COVID-19.

This chain links TRBV2 with TRBJ2-5; possible D gene TRBD1, 6 bases. V was shortened by 6 bases and J by 9 bases, with 14 bases between the two germline ends. The length of the CDR3 is 12 residues. Per germline, CDR1 SNHLY and CDR2 FYNNEI. CDR3 amino acids: CASSDGPGAQYF. For the CDR3, the DNA is TGTGCCAGCAGCGACGGGCCAGGGGCCCAGTACTTC.

This rearrangement joins TRBV30 to TRBJ1-2, with a weak D call TRBD1 (6 bases). CDR1 is GTSNPN and CDR2 is SVGIG in the germline V gene (reference sequence). Trimming pared 0 bases from V and 6 bases from J, leaving 8 bases between. This CDR3 has 12 amino acids. DNA for the CDR3: TGTGCCTGGAGTGTCACAGGGAATGGCTACACCTTC. It specifies CAWSVTGNGYTF.

The chain combines TRBV13 with TRBJ2-1, with D maybe TRBD2 (6 bases). V lost 5 bases, J lost 1 base, and 9 bases lay in between. The germline V gene has CDR1 PRHDT and CDR2 FYEKMQ (reference sequence). CDR3 size: 14 residues. As DNA, the CDR3 is TGTGCCAGCAGCCACGGAGGGTCCTACAATGAGCAGTTCTTC. Translation: CASSHGGSYNEQFF.

The chain recombines TRBV14 with TRBJ1-1, with D perhaps matching TRBD1 (6 bases). The CDR3 length is 15 residues. Trimming pared 1 base from V and 4 bases from J, leaving 13 bases between. Germline V CDR1 and CDR2: SGHDN, FVKESK. In nucleotides, the CDR3 is TGTGCCAGCAGCCAAGCAGGGGCCCTAGGCACTGAAGCTTTCTTT. Amino acid sequence: CASSQAGALGTEAFF.

In nucleotides, the CDR3 is TGTGCCAGCACACAAGTTGGGGGGACCTCTGGAAACACCATATATTTT. It yields the protein CASTQVGGTSGNTIYF. This chain links TRBV7-2 with TRBJ1-3, with a weak D call TRBD1 (5 bases). Trimming shortened V by 7 bases and J by 0 bases, and 16 bases separated the two germline ends. The CDR3 is 16 residues long. Germline V gene lookup returns CDR1 SGHTA and CDR2 FQGNSA.

V usage is TRBV6-2 or TRBV6-3 and J usage is TRBJ2-3, with 7 bases aligning to TRBD2. Trimming took 5 bases from V and 5 from J; bases not matched to a gene: 7. The CDR3 consists of 14 residues. Per germline, CDR1 MNHEY and CDR2 SVGEGT. The CDR3 nucleotides read TGTGCCAGCAGTCACCGGGACTACGGAGATACGCAGTATTTT. Protein sequence: CASSHRDYGDTQYF.

V is TRBV30 and J is TRBJ2-7, with 15 bases fitting TRBD2. Germline assignment: CDR1 GTSNPN and CDR2 SVGIG (reference sequence). This CDR3 comprises 17 residues. Unmatched junction bases numbered 4, after V lost 1 base and J lost 0 bases. The CDR3 DNA reads as TGTGCCTGGAGTGCCGGGACTAGCGGGGGGTCCTCCTACGAGCAGTACTTC. Its translation is CAWSAGTSGGSSYEQYF.

This chain links TRBV12-5 with TRBJ2-2; 15 bases align to TRBD2. The CDR3 is made up of 19 amino acids. The J segment lost 5 bases and the V segment lost 0 bases, leaving 7 bases of the junction unmatched. Germline V gene data show CDR1 as LGHNT and CDR2 as FRNRAP. The CDR3 loop is CASGLVLGTSGGKTGELFF. The CDR3 DNA sequence: TGTGCTAGTGGTTTGGTACTGGGGACTAGCGGGGGGAAAACCGGGGAGCTGTTTTTT.

This clone is a singleton in its sample. The rearrangement links TRBV9 to TRBJ2-2, with 7 positions matching TRBD2. Per the germline V gene, CDR1 is SGDLS and CDR2 is YYNGEE. V lost 0 bases to trimming and J lost 0 bases; unmatched junction nucleotides: 8. This CDR3 is 18 amino acids long. CDR3 nucleotides: TGTGCCAGCAGCGTAGGGTGGCTAGCGGCCCCGAACACCGGGGAGCTGTTTTTT. Its translation is CASSVGWLAAPNTGELFF.

The J gene is TRBJ1-1, the V gene TRBV11-2; D not certain. Deletions cut 3 bases from V and 5 bases from J, with 13 bases between. The CDR3 loop spans 14 amino acids. In germline, CDR1 is SGHAT, CDR2 FQNNGV. CDR3 sequence (DNA): TGTGCCAGCAGCTTTAGTGGCGGTGGGACTGAAGCTTTCTTT. This sequence encodes CASSFSGGGTEAFF.

The rearrangement links TRBV11-3 to TRBJ1-4; 11 nucleotides line up with TRBD1. Germline lookup yields CDR1 SGHNT and CDR2 YENEEA. CDR3 length: 15 residues. Trimming cost V 4 bases and J 5 bases; bases outside gene matches: 3. The CDR3 DNA follows: TGTGCCAGCAGCTCCGGGACAGGGGGAAATGAAAAACTGTTTTTT. It encodes CASSSGTGGNEKLFF.

V is TRBV9 and J is TRBJ1-4; the D gene is possibly TRBD1 (5 bases). In germline, CDR1 is SGDLS, CDR2 YYNGEE. Trimming pared 3 bases from V and 4 bases from J, leaving 16 bases between. This CDR3 region has 16 residues. CDR3 sequence (DNA): TGTGCCAGCAGCGCGACCCCGACAGCCCTTAATGAAAAACTGTTTTTT. Translation gives CASSATPTALNEKLFF.

This clone was recorded only once. The genes are TRBV7-2 and TRBJ1-1; the D gene is possibly TRBD1 (6 bases). V was trimmed by 1 base and J by 6 bases, leaving 15 bases between them. CDR1 and CDR2 from the germline V gene are SGHTA and FQGNSA. This CDR3 has 15 residues. CDR3: CASSLGGPGWAEAFF. The CDR3 bases are TGTGCCAGCAGCTTAGGGGGGCCCGGGTGGGCTGAAGCTTTCTTT.

The rearrangement joins TRBV7-2 to TRBJ2-5; a possible D gene is TRBD2 (6 bases). Germline V CDR1 and CDR2: SGHTA, FQGNSA. V was cut by 7 bases and J by 4 bases, with 13 bases left in between. The CDR3 runs to 13 residues. The CDR3 sequence: CASTFGGGETQYF. As DNA, the CDR3 is TGTGCCAGCACCTTCGGGGGTGGAGAGACCCAGTACTTC.